This TCR beta chain comes out of a study of regulatory T cells in long-lasting Graves disease. Study-level findings and limits: Less diverse TCR repertoires were seen in persistent Graves' patients than in newly diagnosed ones. With approximately 2,500 shared public clonotypes, persistent patients exceeded new patients, who shared over 950. Possibly, accuracy suffered from the small sample size.

Assembly of TCR beta libraries relied on iRepertoire HTBI primers together with Arm-PCR of CDR3 regions. TCRdb reprocessed the multiplex PCR reads via MiXCR and lists one record per CDR3 protein. The sample yields approximately 490,000 distinct CDR3 sequences, around 15% seen once. The time point: newly diagnosed GD, antithyroid drugs for less than 3 months. The TCR library was made from RNA extracted from PBMCs. In its sample, this clonotype was seen many times. Its target is unknown. The CDR3 is 14 residues long. The germline V and J ends were trimmed by 0 bases and 4 bases, with 6 bases remaining between them. Germline V CDR1 and CDR2: LGHDT, YNNKEL (reference sequence). These records were also assigned to another study, of T cells in Graves' hyperthyroidism and ophthalmopathy. That publication notes: Absent ophthalmopathy progression within 18 months defined stable Graves' hyperthyroidism.

The receptor was isolated from a man aged 35 to 55 with Graves disease. The material sequenced was peripheral blood mononuclear cells (PBMCs), taken at new diagnosis, from a patient treated with antithyroid drugs. The J gene is TRBJ2-2, the V gene TRBV3-1; D gene uncertain. The CDR3 spells CASSQDVSTGELFF. The CDR3 DNA reads TGTGCCAGCAGCCAAGATGTCAGCACCGGGGAGCTGTTTTTT.